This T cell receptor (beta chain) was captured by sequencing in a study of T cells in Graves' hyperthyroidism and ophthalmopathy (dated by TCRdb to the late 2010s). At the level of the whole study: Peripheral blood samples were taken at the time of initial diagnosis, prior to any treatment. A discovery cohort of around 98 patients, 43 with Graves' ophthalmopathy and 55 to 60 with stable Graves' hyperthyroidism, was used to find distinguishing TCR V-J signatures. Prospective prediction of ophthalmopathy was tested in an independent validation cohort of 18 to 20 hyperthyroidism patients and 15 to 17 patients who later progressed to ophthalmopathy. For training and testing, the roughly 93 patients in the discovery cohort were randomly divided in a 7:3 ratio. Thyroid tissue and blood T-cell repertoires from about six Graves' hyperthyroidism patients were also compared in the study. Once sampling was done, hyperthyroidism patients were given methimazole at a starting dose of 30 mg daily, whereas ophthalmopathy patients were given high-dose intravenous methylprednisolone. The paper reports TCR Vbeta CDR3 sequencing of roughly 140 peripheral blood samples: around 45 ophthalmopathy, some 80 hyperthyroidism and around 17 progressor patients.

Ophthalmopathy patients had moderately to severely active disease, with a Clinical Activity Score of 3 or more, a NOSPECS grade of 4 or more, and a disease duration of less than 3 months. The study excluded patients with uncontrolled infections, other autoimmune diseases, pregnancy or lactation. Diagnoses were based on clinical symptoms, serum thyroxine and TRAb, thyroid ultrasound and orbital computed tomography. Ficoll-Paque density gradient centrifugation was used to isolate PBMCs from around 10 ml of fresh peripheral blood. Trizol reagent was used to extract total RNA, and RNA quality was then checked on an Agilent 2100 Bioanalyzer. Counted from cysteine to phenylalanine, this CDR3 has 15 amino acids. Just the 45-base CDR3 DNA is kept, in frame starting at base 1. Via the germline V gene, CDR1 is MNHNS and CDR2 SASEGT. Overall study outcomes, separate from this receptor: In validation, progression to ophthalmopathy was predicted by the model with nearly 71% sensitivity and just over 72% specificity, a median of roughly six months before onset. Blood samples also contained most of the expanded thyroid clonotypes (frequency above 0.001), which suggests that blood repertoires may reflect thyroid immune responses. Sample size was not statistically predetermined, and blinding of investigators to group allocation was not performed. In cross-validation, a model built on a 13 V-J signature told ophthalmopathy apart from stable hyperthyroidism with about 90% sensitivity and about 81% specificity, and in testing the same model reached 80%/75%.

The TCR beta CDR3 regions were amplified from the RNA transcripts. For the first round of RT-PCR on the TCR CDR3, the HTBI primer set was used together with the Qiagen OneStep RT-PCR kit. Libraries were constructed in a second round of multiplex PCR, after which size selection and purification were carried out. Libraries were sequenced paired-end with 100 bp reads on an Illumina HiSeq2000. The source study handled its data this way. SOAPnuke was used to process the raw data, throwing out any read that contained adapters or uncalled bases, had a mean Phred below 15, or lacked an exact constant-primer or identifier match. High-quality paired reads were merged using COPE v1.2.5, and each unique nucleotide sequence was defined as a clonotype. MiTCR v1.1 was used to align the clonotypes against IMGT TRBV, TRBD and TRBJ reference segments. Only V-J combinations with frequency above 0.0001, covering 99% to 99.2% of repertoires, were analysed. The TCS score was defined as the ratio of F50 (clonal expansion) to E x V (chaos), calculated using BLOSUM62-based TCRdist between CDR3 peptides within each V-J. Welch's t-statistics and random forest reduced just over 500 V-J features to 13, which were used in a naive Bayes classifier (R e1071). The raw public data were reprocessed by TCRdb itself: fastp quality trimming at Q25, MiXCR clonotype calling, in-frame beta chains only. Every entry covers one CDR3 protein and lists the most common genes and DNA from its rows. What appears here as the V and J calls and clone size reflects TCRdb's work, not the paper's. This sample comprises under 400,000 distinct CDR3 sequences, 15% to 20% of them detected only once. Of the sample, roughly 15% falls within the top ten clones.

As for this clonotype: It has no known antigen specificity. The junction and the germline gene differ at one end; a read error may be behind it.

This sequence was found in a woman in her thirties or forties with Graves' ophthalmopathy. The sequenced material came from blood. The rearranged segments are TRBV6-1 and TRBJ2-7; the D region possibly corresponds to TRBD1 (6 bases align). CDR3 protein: CASSKSVTGTYEQCF. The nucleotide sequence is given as TGTGCCAGCAGTAAAAGCGTGACAGGTACCTACGAGCAGTGCTTC.